This entry lists 22 T cell receptor beta chains sequenced from one sample in a study of identical twins. MiXCR, run by TCRdb on the 5' RACE reads, gives a single entry per CDR3 protein. The sample lists hundreds of thousands of distinct CDR3 sequences, less than 10% occurring once. Sample: memory (CD45RO+) T cells sorted from blood. The receptors here all came from a woman under 30 in good health.

The chain links TRBV20-1 to TRBJ2-3, with D possibly being TRBD1 (5 bases). V lost 3 bases to trimming and J lost 2 bases, with 12 bases between them. Germline CDR1 and CDR2: DFQATT and SNEGSKA (reference sequence). The CDR3 covers 14 residues. CDR3 nucleotides: TGCAGTGCTAGGGACCCCGGACACACAGATACGCAGTATTTT. Its translation: CSARDPGHTDTQYF.

This clonotype was observed a handful of times. The CDR3 loop reads CASREREGPDTQYF. CDR3 bases: TGTGCCAGCAGGGAGCGGGAGGGCCCAGATACGCAGTATTTT. The chain uses TRBV2 and TRBJ2-3, with 10 bases that match TRBD2. The germline CDR1 and CDR2 sequences are SNHLY and FYNNEI. The CDR3 contains 14 residues. J was trimmed by 4 bases and V by 6 bases; bases with no gene match: 4.

A note on this clonotype: This may arise from a read error, as a much more abundant clone is one base away. Since no conserved phenylalanine or tryptophan closes the CDR3, a read error is the likely cause. The V gene is TRBV4-2, the J gene TRBJ2-3; TRBD1 aligns across 11 bases. V lost 0 bases, J lost 4 bases, and 3 bases stayed unmatched. This CDR3 has 16 residues. Germline V lookup: CDR1 LGHNA, CDR2 YNFKEQ. CDR3 nucleotides: TGTGCCAGCAGCCAAGAGCCGGGACAGGGGGCAGATACGCAGTATCTT. Translating gives CASSQEPGQGADTQYL.

A few counts support this clonotype. The chain links TRBV20-1 to TRBJ1-5, with 7 positions matching TRBD1. This CDR3 is built from 14 residues. V was clipped by 3 bases and J by 2 bases; unmatched bases: 4. CDR1 and CDR2 (germline): DFQATT, SNEGSKA (reference sequence). CDR3 bases: TGCAGTGCTAGGGGGGACAGTGGCAATCAGCCCCAGCATTTT. This codes for CSARGDSGNQPQHF.

The chain uses TRBV20-1 and TRBJ2-4; TRBD1 or TRBD2 may be the D gene (5 bases each). Germline V gives CDR1 DFQATT, CDR2 SNEGSKA (reference sequence). CDR3 length equals 14 residues. Trimming took off 1 base at V and 5 bases at J, with 12 bases between the two ends. For the CDR3, the DNA is TGCAGTGCTAGAGTCACTGGGACGGAAAACATTCAGTACTTC. Its translation is CSARVTGTENIQYF.

This clonotype occurred many times. This rearrangement joins TRBV12-3 or TRBV12-4 to TRBJ1-6, with D perhaps matching TRBD1 (5 bases). V dropped 5 bases and J dropped 9 bases, with 14 bases sitting between them. This CDR3 is 14 amino acids long. The CDR3 DNA reads TGTGCCAGCAGTCAGGGTTCGGAAGGTTCACCCCTCCACTTT. As protein: CASSQGSEGSPLHF.

This clonotype was detected many times. This CDR3 is CASSQDRSSTDTQYF. The DNA for the CDR3 is TGCGCCAGCAGCCAGGACCGTTCTAGCACAGATACGCAGTATTTT. The chain couples TRBV5-1 to TRBJ2-3, with no clear D. The CDR3 runs to 15 residues. Germline loops: CDR1 SGHRS, CDR2 YFSETQ. The V end lost 4 bases, the J end lost 0 bases, and 12 bases lay between the germline ends. Together with reference TRBV5-1 and TRBJ2-3, the CDR3 gives the full variable domain: KAGVTQTPRYLIKTRGQQVTLSCSPISGHRSVSWYQQTPGQGLQFLFEYFSETQRNKGNFPGRFSGRQFSNSRSEMNVSTLELGDSALYLCASSQDRSSTDTQYFGPGTRLTVL.

This clonotype has a count of ten or more. The chain has TRBV15 and TRBJ2-1; D unclear. This CDR3 has 15 residues. V lost 0 bases and J lost 7, with 13 bases in between. From germline, CDR1 is LNHNV and CDR2 YYDKDF (reference sequence). Written as DNA, the CDR3 is TGTGCCACCAGCAGAGATTTCGGGCAGACGAATGAGCAGTTCTTC. It yields the protein CATSRDFGQTNEQFF.

A few counts support this clonotype. CDR3 region: CASSQLGLAGETQYF. CDR3 nucleotide sequence: TGTGCCAGCAGCCAATTGGGGCTAGCGGGAGAGACCCAGTACTTC. The J gene is TRBJ2-5, the V gene TRBV14; 8 bases map to TRBD2. Germline V CDR1 and CDR2: SGHDN, FVKESK. The CDR3 extends over 15 amino acids. The J segment lost 4 bases and the V segment lost 2 bases, leaving 6 bases of the junction unmatched.

This clonotype was observed a handful of times. CDR3 in DNA: TGTGCCACCAGCAGGTCCTACGACAATGAGCAGTTCTTC. Translation: CATSRSYDNEQFF. The chain joins TRBV15 to TRBJ2-1; the D is unclear. V lost 3 bases and J 5 bases, leaving 8 bases between the germline ends. Germline V gene lookup returns CDR1 LNHNV and CDR2 YYDKDF (reference sequence). The CDR3 loop spans 13 amino acids. Based on the CDR3 plus reference TRBV15 and TRBJ2-1, the full variable domain is DAMVIQNPRYQVTQFGKPVTLSCSQTLNHNVMYWYQQKSSQAPKLLFHYYDKDFNNEADTPDNFQSRRPNTSFCFLDIRSPGLGDTAMYLCATSRSYDNEQFFGPGTRLTVL.

This clonotype was observed many times. The chain uses TRBV10-2 and TRBJ2-7; D possibly corresponds to TRBD1 (5 bases). CDR3 length: 14 residues. The germline gives CDR1 WSHSY, CDR2 SAAADI. Trimming removed 4 bases from V and 1 base from J, with 11 bases in between. In DNA form, the CDR3 reads TGCGCCAGCAGTGCATCAGGGTTATCCTACGAGCAGTACTTC. Protein sequence: CASSASGLSYEQYF.

In this sample, this clonotype turned up many times. The chain carries TRBV12-3 or TRBV12-4 and TRBJ1-5, with TRBD1 matching over 7 bases. The V segment lost 8 bases and the J segment 11 bases; nucleotides outside the gene matches: 15. CDR3 size: 14 residues. CDR3 amino acids: CASAAGQLSSAQHF. CDR3 nucleotide sequence: TGTGCCAGCGCCGCGGGACAGCTATCATCTGCCCAGCATTTT.

The chain couples TRBV7-2 to TRBJ2-7, with 8 bases aligning to TRBD2. There are 15 residues in the CDR3. CDR1 and CDR2 (germline): SGHTA, FQGNSA. V lost 5 bases to trimming and J lost 4 bases; unmatched junction nucleotides: 10. This chain's CDR3 is CASSQAAGAEYEQYF. The DNA of the CDR3 is TGTGCCAGCAGCCAAGCAGCGGGAGCGGAGTACGAGCAGTACTTC. Full variable domain (remainder filled in from reference TRBV7-2 and TRBJ2-7): GAGVSQSPSNKVTEKGKDVELRCDPISGHTALYWYRQSLGQGLEFLIYFQGNSAPDKSGLPSDRFSAERTGGSVSTLTIQRTQQEDSAVYLCASSQAAGAEYEQYFGPGTRLTVT.

The rearrangement joins TRBV20-1 to TRBJ2-7; 8 bases match TRBD1. The CDR3 spans 14 residues. Germline CDR1 reads DFQATT; CDR2 reads SNEGSKA (reference sequence). The V segment lost 2 bases and the J segment 7 bases; nucleotides outside the gene matches: 10. CDR3 amino acids: CSARMAGGLGEQYF. CDR3 DNA: TGCAGTGCTAGAATGGCAGGGGGCTTGGGGGAGCAGTACTTC.

In its sample, this clonotype was seen a few times. V usage is TRBV6-2 or TRBV6-3 and J usage is TRBJ2-1; possibly TRBD2 for D (5 bases). The V gene lost 6 bases and the J gene lost 10 bases, with 10 bases spanning the gap. This CDR3 contains 11 residues. In germline, CDR1 is MNHEY, CDR2 SVGEGT. The CDR3 coding sequence is TGTGCCAGCAGGGACTTGGGGGAGCAGTTCTTC. Residues: CASRDLGEQFF.

This chain connects TRBV7-9 to TRBJ2-1; 7 bases are shared with TRBD2. The CDR3 contains 16 residues. Losses at the gene ends were 2 bases for V and 4 bases for J; bases not matched to a gene: 8. The germline V gene encodes CDR1 SEHNR and CDR2 FQNEAQ (reference sequence). The CDR3: CASSLWGAGIYNEQFF. CDR3 in DNA: TGTGCCAGCAGCTTATGGGGAGCGGGAATATACAATGAGCAGTTCTTC.

The chain joins TRBV3-1 to TRBJ2-5; 9 bases align to TRBD2. The V and J ends lost 4 bases and 2 bases, in that order; junction bases with no gene match: 5. CDR3 size: 15 residues. Germline V gene lookup returns CDR1 LGHDT and CDR2 YNNKEL (reference sequence). The chain's CDR3 is CASSPLAGLQETQYF. The CDR3 bases are TGTGCCAGCAGCCCGCTAGCGGGGCTACAAGAGACCCAGTACTTC.

This clonotype was recorded a few times. The rearrangement links TRBV9 to TRBJ2-3, with 9 bases matching TRBD2. CDR1 SGDLS and CDR2 YYNGEE come from the germline V gene. Unmatched junction bases numbered 2, after V lost 1 base and J lost 2 bases. The CDR3 consists of 15 residues. For the CDR3, the DNA is TGTGCCAGCAGCGTAAGCGGGGGGTACACAGATACGCAGTATTTT. Its translation is CASSVSGGYTDTQYF.

The chain uses TRBV5-1 and TRBJ2-5; D is undetermined. Trimming removed 4 bases from V and 2 bases from J, with 15 bases in between. This CDR3 is 15 amino acids long. Germline V CDR1 and CDR2: SGHRS, YFSETQ. The DNA for the CDR3 is TGCGCCAGCAGCCCAAGTATCTCTACGCAAGAGACCCAGTACTTC. It is translated as CASSPSISTQETQYF.

This clonotype was counted between two and nine times. This chain connects TRBV20-1 to TRBJ2-3; 7 bases are a match to TRBD1. The CDR3 runs 13 residues. The germline CDR1 and CDR2 sequences are DFQATT and SNEGSKA (reference sequence). The ends lost 5 bases at V and 0 bases at J; junction bases unmatched: 2. This CDR3 reads CSAYRGSTDTQYF. The CDR3 coding sequence is TGCAGTGCTTACAGGGGCAGCACAGATACGCAGTATTTT.

This clonotype was counted only a few times. The chain couples TRBV13 to TRBJ2-5, with D unresolved. This CDR3 region has 14 residues. The V gene's germline CDR1 is PRHDT and CDR2 FYEKMQ (reference sequence). V was trimmed by 5 bases and J by 0 bases, leaving 10 bases between them. The CDR3 DNA follows: TGTGCCAGCAGCCAACGCTCGTACCAAGAGACCCAGTACTTC. Residues: CASSQRSYQETQYF.

This clonotype has only a few counts. This chain uses TRBV6-5 with TRBJ1-6; tentative D call: TRBD1 (5 bases). V was pared by 2 bases and J by 6 bases, with 11 bases between. From germline, CDR1 is MNHEY and CDR2 SVGAGI. The CDR3 has 15 residues. The CDR3 DNA is TGTGCCAGCAGTTACGCCGGGACCGCTAATTCACCCCTCCACTTT. This codes for CASSYAGTANSPLHF.